The sequence of this T cell receptor beta chain was determined in a study of cytomegalovirus exposure and HLA in healthy donors. The germline V gene encodes CDR1 SEHNR and CDR2 FQNEAQ (reference sequence). Trimming removed 2 bases at V and 1 base at J, with 10 bases between. This CDR3 has 15 residues. Broader study findings: A classifier reportedly called cytomegalovirus status with high sensitivity and specificity.

A remark on this clone: The antigen is unknown.

Amplification used 60 Vbeta primers and 13 Jbeta primers. Assay: immunoSEQ multiplex PCR; the TCRdb copy retains only in-frame clones and omits some. This sample has fewer than 250,000 clones, with about 87% found just once. The clonotype originates from a woman aged 18-29 years in good health and CMV-seronegative. The sequenced sample consisted of PBMCs. The chain uses TRBV7-9 and TRBJ2-3; D unresolved. The CDR3 is CASSLLSLGTDTQYF. CDR3 sequence (DNA): TGTGCCAGCAGCTTACTGAGCCTTGGCACAGATACGCAGTATTTT.